The following is a T cell receptor beta chain sequence with its context. This sample stems from a study of CD8 T cells in Susac syndrome. Matching for age and sex applied to the controls, who were healthy donors. The CDR3 is 15 residues long. The germline V and J ends were trimmed by 1 base and 0 bases, with 6 bases remaining between them. Random hexamers served to reverse transcribe about 0.45 to 1 ug RNA. TCRdb re-called the immunoSEQ multiplex PCR reads with MiXCR, one entry per CDR3 protein. The table lists approximately 26,000 distinct CDR3 sequences, 85% to 95% of them singletons, with 0.25% to 0.3% in the top ten.

The source material was CD8+ T cells from PBMCs. This clonotype originated in a human donor in good health. The rearrangement uses TRBV12-3 or TRBV12-4 and TRBJ2-2; no clear D gene. Here the CDR3 reads CASSLDRSNTGELFF. DNA of the CDR3: TGTGCCAGCAGTTTAGACAGATCGAACACCGGGGAGCTGTTTTTT.